These 9 T cell receptor beta chains originate from one sample sequenced in a study of blood T cell repertoires in COVID-19. Here immunoSEQ multiplex PCR was the method, and the copy in TCRdb shows in-frame clones only, minus some. The sample contains some 390,000 clones, over 75% of which appear only once. Material: peripheral blood. The receptors stem from a woman aged 55-70 years with COVID-19, enrolled during active disease.

The J gene is TRBJ2-1, the V gene TRBV7-3; the D is unclear. Per germline, CDR1 SGHTA and CDR2 FQGTGA. The germline V and J ends were trimmed by 5 bases and 5 bases, with 10 bases remaining between them. The CDR3 is 13 residues long. CDR3 DNA: TGTGCCAGCAGCCGAGCGCGGAACAATGAGCAGTTCTTC. Protein product: CASSRARNNEQFF. The whole variable domain, remainder taken from reference TRBV7-3 and TRBJ2-1, is GAGVSQTPSNKVTEKGKYVELRCDPISGHTALYWYRQSLGQGPEFLIYFQGTGAADDSGLPNDRFFAVRPEGSVSTLKIQRTERGDSAVYLCASSRARNNEQFFGPGTRLTVL.

The rearrangement uses TRBV3-1 (or the pseudogene TRBV3-2) and TRBJ1-1; D may be TRBD1 (5 bases). Germline V gene sequence: CDR1 LGHDT, CDR2 YNNKEL (reference sequence). This CDR3 contains 15 residues. The germline V and J ends were trimmed by 1 base and 5 bases, with 14 bases remaining between them. CDR3 nucleotide sequence: TGTGCCAGCAGCCAAGGGGACTCCCTAGGGACTGAAGCTTTCTTT. The encoded protein is CASSQGDSLGTEAFF.

This chain joins TRBV6-5 and TRBJ1-2, with TRBD1 matching over 11 bases. In germline, CDR1 is MNHEY, CDR2 SVGAGI. The CDR3 is made up of 15 amino acids. Trimming at V came to 4 bases and at J to 9 bases, leaving 10 bases not matched to a gene. The CDR3 is CASSSPDRGLFSYTF. For the CDR3, the DNA is TGTGCCAGCAGTTCGCCGGACAGGGGGCTGTTTAGCTACACCTTC.

This sequence joins TRBV29-1 and TRBJ1-4; TRBD1 aligns across 9 bases. Unmatched junction bases numbered 10, after V lost 6 bases and J lost 8 bases. The CDR3 has 14 amino acids. Germline CDR1 SQVTM, CDR2 ANQGSEA. The CDR3 sequence: CSVRTGGAREKLFF. In DNA form, the CDR3 reads TGCAGCGTCCGTACAGGGGGCGCCAGAGAAAAACTGTTTTTT.

The V call is TRBV3-1 (or the pseudogene TRBV3-2), the J call TRBJ2-2; 11 nucleotides match TRBD2. This CDR3 comprises 18 residues. V was pared by 4 bases and J by 3 bases, with 10 bases of the junction left unmatched. From germline, CDR1 is LGHDT and CDR2 YNNKEL (reference sequence). The CDR3 DNA follows: TGTGCCAGCAGCCTGCCCCCTCTAGCGGGGGGTTACACCGGGGAGCTGTTTTTT. Protein: CASSLPPLAGGYTGELFF.

The chain employs TRBV18 and TRBJ2-7; TRBD1 agrees at 10 bases. CDR3 length: 14 amino acids. The V and J ends lost 4 bases and 4 bases, in that order; junction bases with no gene match: 4. Germline V gene sequence: CDR1 KGHSH, CDR2 LQKENI. CDR3 bases: TGTGCCAGCTCACAGGACAGGGGGTTGTACGAGCAGTACTTC. It specifies CASSQDRGLYEQYF.

The rearrangement joins TRBV19 to TRBJ1-2; a weak D match, TRBD1 (6 bases). The CDR3 totals 14 residues. Germline CDR1 is LNHDA and CDR2 is SQIVND (reference sequence). Trimming cost V 3 bases and J 3 bases, with 11 bases left between them. The CDR3 spells CASSITGIDYGYTF. CDR3 sequence (DNA): TGTGCCAGTAGTATTACAGGGATCGACTATGGCTACACCTTC.

The genes are TRBV5-4 and TRBJ2-2; 8 bases fit TRBD1. V lost 3 bases, J lost 9 bases, and 10 bases stayed unmatched. The germline gives CDR1 SGHNT, CDR2 YYREEE (reference sequence). The CDR3 totals 15 residues. The CDR3 sequence: CASSSPDRGDRELFF. As DNA, the CDR3 is TGTGCCAGCAGCTCACCCGACAGGGGCGACCGGGAGCTGTTTTTT.

This chain links TRBV28 with TRBJ2-5, with D possibly TRBD1 on 6 matching bases. Germline CDR1 reads MDHEN; CDR2 reads SYDVKM. This CDR3 is built from 16 residues. V was cut by 4 bases and J by 1 base, with 16 bases left in between. CDR3 sequence reads: CASSSSILGAQETQYF. CDR3 sequence (DNA): TGTGCCAGCAGTTCCTCCATCTTGGGGGCCCAAGAGACCCAGTACTTC.